The 29 T cell receptor beta chains below come from one sample, sequenced in a study of monozygotic twins with cystic fibrosis. Profiling relied on immunoSEQ multiplex PCR, and the TCRdb table lists in-frame clones only, not all of them. The data contain about 20,000 clones, about 90% of them seen just once; the ten biggest clones take up around 1.5%. Sequenced sample: blood. These receptors originate from a girl under 10 years old with cystic fibrosis.

This clone was picked up a small number of times. The chain recombines TRBV4-2 with TRBJ2-6; D gene uncertain. CDR1 LGHNA and CDR2 YNFKEQ come from the germline V gene. CDR3 size: 16 residues. V dropped 0 bases and J dropped 0 bases, with 6 bases sitting between them. CDR3 sequence reads: CASSQDLGSGANVLTF. The CDR3 nucleotides read TGTGCCAGCAGCCAAGATCTCGGCTCTGGGGCCAACGTCCTGACTTTC.

The chain employs TRBV7-9 and TRBJ2-5; D unclear. V lost 3 bases and J lost 7, with 12 bases in between. The germline gives CDR1 SEHNR, CDR2 FQNEAQ (reference sequence). CDR3 length: 13 amino acids. CDR3: CASSFRSSGTQYF. CDR3 in DNA: TGTGCCAGCAGCTTCCGATCTTCAGGGACCCAGTACTTC.

The chain couples TRBV6-5 to TRBJ1-1, with D possibly TRBD1 on 6 matching bases. The V gene's germline CDR1 is MNHEY and CDR2 SVGAGI. CDR3 size: 14 residues. V lost 6 bases, J lost 3 bases, and 14 bases lay in between. CDR3 protein: CASSSTGLDTEAFF. The CDR3, as DNA: TGTGCCAGCAGCTCTACAGGGTTGGACACTGAAGCTTTCTTT.

CDR3 coding DNA: TGTGCCAGCAGTGAGACAGCCTATAGCAATCAGCCCCAGCATTTT. As protein: CASSETAYSNQPQHF. This chain uses TRBV27 with TRBJ1-5; perhaps TRBD1 as D (5 bases). The V end was cut by 5 bases, the J end by 0 bases, with 11 bases between. This CDR3 is built from 15 residues. The germline gives CDR1 MNHEY, CDR2 SMNVEV (reference sequence).

A note on this clone: At one of its ends the junction is not consistent with the germline gene, which may arise from a read error. This rearrangement joins TRBV18 to TRBJ1-4; D is unresolved. The CDR3 is 11 amino acids. CDR1 is KGHSH, CDR2 LQKENI, per germline. CDR3 bases: TGTGCCAGCTCACCGGGTGAAAAGCTGTTTTTT. Protein product: CASSPGEKLFF.

This clone was observed a few times. The V gene is TRBV7-6, the J gene TRBJ1-1; D gene uncertain. The germline CDR1 and CDR2 sequences are SGHVS and FNYEAQ. The CDR3 has 13 residues. The CDR3 here is CASVEGRHTEAFF. CDR3 coding DNA: TGTGCTTCGGTCGAGGGTCGCCACACTGAAGCTTTCTTT. Together with reference TRBV7-6 and TRBJ1-1, the CDR3 gives the full variable domain: GAGVSQSPRYKVTKRGQDVALRCDPISGHVSLYWYRQALGQGPEFLTYFNYEAQQDKSGLPNDRFSAERPEGSISTLTIQRTEQRDSAMYRCASVEGRHTEAFFGQGTRLTVV.

This clone is a singleton in its sample. The chain combines TRBV4-3 with TRBJ2-7, with D unclear. V dropped 0 bases and J dropped 4 bases, with 19 bases sitting between them. Germline V gene data show CDR1 as LGHNA and CDR2 as YSLEER. CDR3 size: 17 residues. The CDR3 nucleotides read TGCGCCAGCAGCCAAGATAAGGCAGTAGTTACGATTTACGAGCAGTACTTC. The encoded protein is CASSQDKAVVTIYEQYF.

V is TRBV19 and J is TRBJ2-5; the match to TRBD1 covers 8 bases. This CDR3 contains 14 residues. V was pared by 5 bases and J by 3 bases, with 5 bases of the junction left unmatched. Germline V gives CDR1 LNHDA, CDR2 SQIVND (reference sequence). The CDR3 nucleotides are TGTGCCAGTAGTCCCCCGGGACAGGAAGAGACCCAGTACTTC. Its protein product is CASSPPGQEETQYF.

V is TRBV5-1 and J is TRBJ1-1, with 7 bases aligning to TRBD1. Germline V gene lookup returns CDR1 SGHRS and CDR2 YFSETQ. This CDR3 is built from 16 residues. V gave up 3 bases and J gave up 4 bases; unmatched junction bases: 12. The CDR3 protein is CASSSLGGRSGTEAFF. CDR3 DNA: TGCGCCAGCAGCTCCCTAGGGGGCAGATCGGGCACTGAAGCTTTCTTT. Using reference TRBV5-1 and TRBJ1-1 for the parts outside the CDR3, the full variable domain is KAGVTQTPRYLIKTRGQQVTLSCSPISGHRSVSWYQQTPGQGLQFLFEYFSETQRNKGNFPGRFSGRQFSNSRSEMNVSTLELGDSALYLCASSSLGGRSGTEAFFGQGTRLTVV.

The gene calls are TRBV30 and TRBJ1-2; TRBD1 might be the D (6 bases). Trimming removed 1 base at V and 8 bases at J, with 17 bases between. This CDR3 has 14 residues. Germline CDR1 is GTSNPN and CDR2 is SVGIG (reference sequence). The CDR3 sequence is CAWSGQLTGSGYTF. In DNA, the CDR3 is TGTGCCTGGAGTGGACAACTAACAGGGTCCGGCTACACCTTC. Full variable domain (rest looked up from reference TRBV30 and TRBJ1-2): SQTIHQWPATLVQPVGSPLSLECTVEGTSNPNLYWYRQAAGRGLQLLFYSVGIGQISSEVPQNLSASRPQDRQFILSSKKLLLSDSGFYLCAWSGQLTGSGYTFGSGTRLTVV.

The chain combines TRBV5-1 with TRBJ1-2; TRBD1 is a possible D gene (6 bases). Per germline, CDR1 SGHRS and CDR2 YFSETQ. The CDR3 length is 17 residues. Trimming pared 4 bases from V and 4 bases from J, leaving 23 bases between. CDR3 region: CASSPGARVGQRYGYTF. Here the CDR3 DNA reads TGCGCCAGCAGCCCCGGGGCTAGGGTAGGACAGCGCTATGGCTACACCTTC.

V usage is TRBV7-2 and J usage is TRBJ1-1; 9 bases map to TRBD1. This CDR3 has 13 residues. Per germline, CDR1 SGHTA and CDR2 FQGNSA. J was trimmed by 6 bases and V by 5 bases; bases with no gene match: 4. The DNA of the CDR3 is TGTGCCAGCAGCCCCAGGACAGGGGCTGAAGCTTTCTTT. Translation: CASSPRTGAEAFF.

The gene calls are TRBV5-1 and TRBJ1-3; 8 bases map to TRBD1. Per the germline V gene, CDR1 is SGHRS and CDR2 is YFSETQ. Losses at the gene ends were 4 bases for V and 2 bases for J; bases not matched to a gene: 11. The CDR3 spans 17 residues. CDR3 coding DNA: TGCGCCAGCAGCCCAGGACAGGGAGGCGGGCCTGGAAACACCATATATTTT. Translating it yields CASSPGQGGGPGNTIYF.

CDR3 region: CASSSTGGWGTEAFF. The DNA of the CDR3 is TGTGCCAGCAGCTCGACAGGGGGGTGGGGCACTGAAGCTTTCTTT. The rearrangement uses TRBV5-6 and TRBJ1-1; TRBD1 agrees at 9 bases. CDR1 is SGHDT and CDR2 is YYEEEE in the germline V gene. CDR3 length equals 15 residues. The V segment lost 3 bases and the J segment 4 bases; nucleotides outside the gene matches: 7.

The V gene is TRBV12-5, the J gene TRBJ2-1, with D possibly matching TRBD1 (6 bases). The germline V and J ends were trimmed by 1 base and 5 bases, with 15 bases remaining between them. The germline V gene has CDR1 LGHNT and CDR2 FRNRAP. This CDR3 has 16 residues. The CDR3 nucleotides read TGTGCTAGTGGTTTGGAAGGGGGAAGTAGTCACAATGAGCAGTTCTTC. The encoded protein is CASGLEGGSSHNEQFF.

The chain recombines TRBV5-6 with TRBJ1-1, with a tentative D call TRBD1 (6 bases). The CDR3 loop spans 13 amino acids. Germline-derived CDR1 and CDR2 are SGHDT and YYEEEE. V was clipped by 1 base and J by 4 bases, with 8 bases between them. This CDR3 is CASSLKGGTEAFF. The CDR3, as DNA: TGTGCCAGCAGCTTGAAAGGGGGCACTGAAGCTTTCTTT.

The V and J genes are TRBV5-1 and TRBJ2-1; tentatively, D is TRBD1 (5 bases). From germline, CDR1 is SGHRS and CDR2 YFSETQ. The CDR3 has 14 amino acids. Trimming removed 0 bases at V and 6 bases at J, with 10 bases between. CDR3 sequence: CASSLEGSGNEQFF. CDR3 bases: TGCGCCAGCAGCTTGGAGGGGTCAGGCAATGAGCAGTTCTTC.

The gene calls are TRBV10-1 and TRBJ1-4; D is undetermined. The germline CDR1 and CDR2 sequences are WNHNN and SYGVQD (reference sequence). The CDR3 loop spans 15 amino acids. V was trimmed by 0 bases and J by 8 bases, leaving 13 bases between them. CDR3 region: CASSESGREREKLFF. As DNA, the CDR3 is TGCGCCAGCAGTGAGTCAGGGAGGGAACGCGAAAAACTGTTTTTT.

V gene TRBV7-2 combines with J gene TRBJ1-2, with D perhaps TRBD1 (5 bases). CDR3 size: 15 residues. The germline gives CDR1 SGHTA, CDR2 FQGNSA. The V end lost 5 bases, the J end lost 3 bases, and 16 bases lay between the germline ends. The CDR3: CASSPGTAGHYGYTF. CDR3 sequence (DNA): TGTGCCAGCAGCCCGGGGACCGCGGGGCACTATGGCTACACCTTC.

This clone is deemed medium-sized (0.01 to 0.1%). The rearrangement links TRBV27 to TRBJ1-2; TRBD1 matches at 7 bases. Germline V gene sequence: CDR1 MNHEY, CDR2 SMNVEV (reference sequence). J was trimmed by 4 bases and V by 9 bases; bases with no gene match: 8. This CDR3 is built from 13 residues. The CDR3 is CARKTGIGYGYTF. In nucleotides, the CDR3 is TGTGCCAGGAAGACAGGGATTGGCTATGGCTACACCTTC.

The chain employs TRBV7-9 and TRBJ1-2; D gene uncertain. V gave up 5 bases and J gave up 0 bases, with 13 bases separating them. This CDR3 is 15 amino acids long. Germline V gives CDR1 SEHNR, CDR2 FQNEAQ (reference sequence). The DNA for the CDR3 is TGTGCCAGCAGCCAGCCGATTAGGGCTAACTATGGCTACACCTTC. Residues: CASSQPIRANYGYTF.

The chain uses TRBV2 and TRBJ2-1; no clear D gene. Germline V lookup: CDR1 SNHLY, CDR2 FYNNEI. The CDR3 is made up of 12 amino acids. V lost 1 base and J lost 5, with 3 bases in between. The CDR3 loop is CASSEGNNEQFF. CDR3 DNA: TGTGCCAGCAGTGAAGGTAACAATGAGCAGTTCTTC.

In regard to this clone: Distinct nucleotide sequences in the sample also encode this CDR3. The V gene is TRBV19, the J gene TRBJ1-1, with a weak D call TRBD1 (5 bases). Between the trimmed V and J ends, which lost 6 bases and 1 base, there was a span of 6 bases. CDR1 LNHDA and CDR2 SQIVND come from the germline V gene (reference sequence). CDR3 size: 12 residues. The CDR3 here is CASRTGNTEAFF. The DNA for the CDR3 is TGTGCCAGTAGAACAGGGAACACTGAAGCTTTCTTT.

This clone was recorded only once. The chain employs TRBV11-1 and TRBJ2-5, with D maybe TRBD1 (6 bases). CDR1 is SGHAT and CDR2 is FQDESV in the germline V gene (reference sequence). The V end was cut by 5 bases, the J end by 3 bases, with 10 bases between. The CDR3 is 13 residues long. CDR3 in amino acids: CASSQTGKETQYF. DNA for the CDR3: TGTGCCAGCAGCCAGACAGGAAAAGAGACCCAGTACTTC.

In regard to this clone: One end of the junction is discordant with germline, which a read error may explain. The chain recombines TRBV20-1 with TRBJ1-5, with D unresolved. This CDR3 has 11 residues. The germline gives CDR1 DFQATT, CDR2 SNEGSKA (reference sequence). The CDR3 here is CSVRGGGPQHF. CDR3 sequence (DNA): TGCAGTGTTAGAGGTGGAGGGCCCCAGCATTTT.

This CDR3 reads CASSQGRDRKNIQYF. The CDR3 DNA reads TGCGCCAGCAGCCAAGGTCGGGACAGGAAAAACATTCAGTACTTC. The V call is TRBV4-1, the J call TRBJ2-4, with 8 bases lining up with TRBD1. V was pared by 1 base and J by 4 bases, with 3 bases of the junction left unmatched. This CDR3 region has 15 residues. Germline CDR1 reads MGHRA; CDR2 reads YSYEKL.

The chain has TRBV6-1 and TRBJ1-2; 10 positions match TRBD1. This CDR3 has 15 amino acids. Trimming at V came to 2 bases and at J to 4 bases, leaving 4 bases not matched to a gene. Germline CDR1 is MNHNS and CDR2 is SASEGT. In DNA form, the CDR3 reads TGTGCCAGCAGTGAAACTTGGACAGGGGGCTATGGCTACACCTTC. Translated: CASSETWTGGYGYTF.

This clone appeared once. This chain joins TRBV29-1 and TRBJ2-7; D possibly corresponds to TRBD1 (6 bases). Germline-derived CDR1 and CDR2 are SQVTM and ANQGSEA. V was clipped by 1 base and J by 2 bases, with 9 bases between them. The CDR3 is 13 amino acids. The CDR3 DNA is TGCAGCGTTGAAGGTGGGGGCGCCTACGAGCAGTACTTC. Its translation is CSVEGGGAYEQYF.

This clone was seen a few times. This chain joins TRBV7-9 and TRBJ1-1, with D perhaps TRBD1 (6 bases). V lost 8 bases, J lost 1 base, and 11 bases lay in between. The CDR3 is 13 residues long. Germline V gene sequence: CDR1 SEHNR, CDR2 FQNEAQ (reference sequence). CDR3 residues: CASSGEENTEAFF. CDR3 bases: TGTGCCAGCTCAGGGGAGGAGAACACTGAAGCTTTCTTT. The entire variable domain, with the rest obtained from reference TRBV7-9 and TRBJ1-1, is as follows: DTGVSQNPRHKITKRGQNVTFRCDPISEHNRLYWYRQTLGQGPEFLTYFQNEAQLEKSRLLSDRFSAERPKGSFSTLEIQRTEQGDSAMYLCASSGEENTEAFFGQGTRLTVV.